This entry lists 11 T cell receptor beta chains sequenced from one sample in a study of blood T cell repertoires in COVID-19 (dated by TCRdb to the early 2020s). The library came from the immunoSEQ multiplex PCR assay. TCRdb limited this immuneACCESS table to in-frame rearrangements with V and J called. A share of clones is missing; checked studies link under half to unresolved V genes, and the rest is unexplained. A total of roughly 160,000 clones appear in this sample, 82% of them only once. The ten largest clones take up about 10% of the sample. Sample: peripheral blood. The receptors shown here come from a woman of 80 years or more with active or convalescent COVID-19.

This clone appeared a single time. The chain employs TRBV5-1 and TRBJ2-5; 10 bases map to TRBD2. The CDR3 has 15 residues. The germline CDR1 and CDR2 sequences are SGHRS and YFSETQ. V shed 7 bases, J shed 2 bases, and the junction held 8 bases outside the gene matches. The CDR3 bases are TGCGCCAGCGCAACTAGCGGGGTACTGCAAGAGACCCAGTACTTC. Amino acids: CASATSGVLQETQYF. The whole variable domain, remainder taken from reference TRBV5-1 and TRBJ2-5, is KAGVTQTPRYLIKTRGQQVTLSCSPISGHRSVSWYQQTPGQGLQFLFEYFSETQRNKGNFPGRFSGRQFSNSRSEMNVSTLELGDSALYLCASATSGVLQETQYFGPGTRLLVL.

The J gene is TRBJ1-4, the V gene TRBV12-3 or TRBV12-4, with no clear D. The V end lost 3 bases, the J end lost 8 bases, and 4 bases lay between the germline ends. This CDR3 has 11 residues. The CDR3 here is CASSLGEKLFF. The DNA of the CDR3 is TGTGCCAGCAGTTTGGGCGAAAAACTGTTTTTT.

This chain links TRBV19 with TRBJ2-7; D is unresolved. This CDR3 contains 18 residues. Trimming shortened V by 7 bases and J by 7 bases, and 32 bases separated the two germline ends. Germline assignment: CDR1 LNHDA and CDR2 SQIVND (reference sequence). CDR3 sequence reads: CASNPGKRQPPDHREQYF. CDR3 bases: TGTGCCAGTAACCCAGGAAAAAGGCAACCCCCTGACCACAGAGAGCAGTACTTC. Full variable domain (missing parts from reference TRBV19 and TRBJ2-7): DGGITQSPKYLFRKEGQNVTLSCEQNLNHDAMYWYRQDPGQGLRLIYYSQIVNDFQKGDIAEGYSVSREKKESFPLTVTSAQKNPTAFYLCASNPGKRQPPDHREQYFGPGTRLTVT.

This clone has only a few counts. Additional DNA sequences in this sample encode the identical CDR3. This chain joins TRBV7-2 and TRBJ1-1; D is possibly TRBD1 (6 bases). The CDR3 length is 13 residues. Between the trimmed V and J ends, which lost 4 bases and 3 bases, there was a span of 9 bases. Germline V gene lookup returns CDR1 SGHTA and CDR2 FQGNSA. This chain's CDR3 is CASSSQGYTEAFF. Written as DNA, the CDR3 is TGTGCCAGCAGCTCCCAGGGGTACACTGAAGCTTTCTTT.

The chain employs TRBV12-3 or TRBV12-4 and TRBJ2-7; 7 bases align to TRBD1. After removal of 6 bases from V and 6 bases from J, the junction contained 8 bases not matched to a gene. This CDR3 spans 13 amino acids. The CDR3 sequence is CASRPGQVSEQYF. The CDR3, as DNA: TGTGCCAGCAGGCCTGGACAGGTTTCCGAGCAGTACTTC.

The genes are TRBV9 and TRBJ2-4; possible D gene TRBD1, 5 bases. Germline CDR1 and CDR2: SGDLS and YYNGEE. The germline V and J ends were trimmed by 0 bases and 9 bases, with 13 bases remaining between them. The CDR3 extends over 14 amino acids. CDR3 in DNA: TGTGCCAGCAGCGTAGATCCAGGGAACGTCATTCAGTACTTC. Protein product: CASSVDPGNVIQYF.

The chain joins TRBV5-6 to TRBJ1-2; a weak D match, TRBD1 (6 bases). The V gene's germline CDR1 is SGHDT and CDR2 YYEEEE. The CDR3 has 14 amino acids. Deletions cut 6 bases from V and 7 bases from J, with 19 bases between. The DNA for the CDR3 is TGTGCCAGCACCCTCGGCAGGGGAGAACGTGGCTACACCTTC. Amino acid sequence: CASTLGRGERGYTF.

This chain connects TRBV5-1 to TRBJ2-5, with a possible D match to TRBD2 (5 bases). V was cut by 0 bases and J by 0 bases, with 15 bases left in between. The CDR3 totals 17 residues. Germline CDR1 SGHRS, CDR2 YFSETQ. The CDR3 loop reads CASSLAGLAAYQETQYF. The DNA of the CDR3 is TGCGCCAGCAGCTTGGCCGGGCTAGCCGCCTACCAAGAGACCCAGTACTTC. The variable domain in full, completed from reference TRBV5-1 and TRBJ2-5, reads KAGVTQTPRYLIKTRGQQVTLSCSPISGHRSVSWYQQTPGQGLQFLFEYFSETQRNKGNFPGRFSGRQFSNSRSEMNVSTLELGDSALYLCASSLAGLAAYQETQYFGPGTRLLVL.

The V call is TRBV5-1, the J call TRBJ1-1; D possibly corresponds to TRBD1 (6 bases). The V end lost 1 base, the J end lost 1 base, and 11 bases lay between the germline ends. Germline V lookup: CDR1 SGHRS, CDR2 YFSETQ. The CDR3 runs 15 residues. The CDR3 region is CASSLFQGPNTEAFF. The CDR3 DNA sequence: TGCGCCAGCAGCTTGTTCCAGGGGCCGAACACTGAAGCTTTCTTT.

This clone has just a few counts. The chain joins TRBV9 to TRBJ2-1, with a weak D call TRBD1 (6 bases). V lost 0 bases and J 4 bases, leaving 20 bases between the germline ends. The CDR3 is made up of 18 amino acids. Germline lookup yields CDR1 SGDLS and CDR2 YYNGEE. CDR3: CASSVAPQGTRLYNEQFF. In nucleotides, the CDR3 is TGTGCCAGCAGCGTAGCCCCCCAAGGGACAAGGCTGTACAATGAGCAGTTCTTC.

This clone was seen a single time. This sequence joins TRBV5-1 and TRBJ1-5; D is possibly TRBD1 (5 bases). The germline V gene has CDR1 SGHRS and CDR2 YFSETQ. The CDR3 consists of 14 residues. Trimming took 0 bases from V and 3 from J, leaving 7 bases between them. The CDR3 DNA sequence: TGCGCCAGCAGCTTGGCAGGGCCCAATCAGCCCCAGCATTTT. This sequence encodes CASSLAGPNQPQHF.